One and the same sample provided the 9 T cell receptor beta chains below, sequenced in a study of blood T cell repertoires in COVID-19. Assay: immunoSEQ multiplex PCR; the TCRdb copy retains only in-frame clones and omits some. In the table there are roughly 230,000 clones, around 83% of which are singletons. The sequencing input was peripheral blood. The source is a woman aged 45 to 65 with acute or convalescent COVID-19.

V and J are TRBV27 and TRBJ2-7, with TRBD1 matching over 9 bases. The J segment lost 2 bases and the V segment lost 4 bases, leaving 6 bases of the junction unmatched. The CDR3 has 15 residues. Germline V gene data show CDR1 as MNHEY and CDR2 as SMNVEV (reference sequence). The CDR3 sequence is CASSSSRDRAYEQYF. CDR3 DNA sequence: TGTGCCAGCAGTTCATCCCGGGACAGGGCCTACGAGCAGTACTTC.

This clone was detected only once. This chain connects TRBV5-1 to TRBJ1-3; 8 nucleotides match TRBD1. V shed 5 bases and J 8 bases; nucleotides not matched to a gene: 6. Germline V gives CDR1 SGHRS, CDR2 YFSETQ. The CDR3 is made up of 13 amino acids. This CDR3 is CASRSTGGDTIYF. The CDR3 region has the DNA TGCGCCAGCAGATCAACAGGGGGGGACACCATATATTTT.

This chain uses TRBV2 with TRBJ2-7; weak D call: TRBD1 (5 bases). The V end was cut by 7 bases, the J end by 4 bases, with 23 bases between. The CDR3 length is 16 residues. CDR1 is SNHLY and CDR2 is FYNNEI in the germline V gene. The CDR3 loop is CASTRAPGNTGYEQYF. In nucleotides, the CDR3 is TGTGCCAGCACCAGGGCGCCCGGAAATACTGGGTACGAGCAGTACTTC.

The rearrangement joins TRBV7-2 to TRBJ2-2, with 9 bases aligning to TRBD1. J was trimmed by 4 bases and V by 3 bases; bases with no gene match: 3. Per germline, CDR1 SGHTA and CDR2 FQGNSA. The length of the CDR3 is 15 residues. CDR3 protein: CASSLQTGGTGELFF. As DNA, the CDR3 is TGTGCCAGCAGCTTGCAGACAGGGGGCACCGGGGAGCTGTTTTTT.

The chain employs TRBV19 and TRBJ2-7; TRBD2 agrees at 15 bases. This CDR3 is 16 amino acids long. Germline lookup yields CDR1 LNHDA and CDR2 SQIVND (reference sequence). V was pared by 4 bases and J by 2 bases, with 3 bases of the junction left unmatched. This CDR3 is CASSTGLAGGAYEQYF. DNA for the CDR3: TGTGCCAGTAGTACAGGACTAGCGGGAGGGGCCTACGAGCAGTACTTC.

The CDR3 DNA reads as TGCGCCAGCAGCTTCCGGGACAGCCAAGAGACCCAGTACTTC. It is translated as CASSFRDSQETQYF. J is TRBJ2-5 and V is TRBV5-1; 7 bases are a match to TRBD1. This CDR3 has 14 amino acids. The V gene's germline CDR1 is SGHRS and CDR2 YFSETQ. V shed 2 bases and J 1 base; nucleotides not matched to a gene: 2.

The rearrangement uses TRBV9 and TRBJ2-1, with no clear D. The CDR3 consists of 15 residues. Germline CDR1 reads SGDLS; CDR2 reads YYNGEE. Trimming shortened V by 0 bases and J by 1 base, and 8 bases separated the two germline ends. The CDR3 DNA sequence: TGTGCCAGCAGCGTAGTCCTCGGTTCCTACAATGAGCAGTTCTTC. It encodes CASSVVLGSYNEQFF.

The chain joins TRBV25-1 to TRBJ1-2, with 9 positions matching TRBD1. The CDR3 loop spans 14 amino acids. V lost 5 bases and J lost 8; bases outside the gene matches: 9. The V gene's germline CDR1 is MGHDK and CDR2 SYGVNS. The CDR3 is CASSPRGTGNGYTF. Here the CDR3 DNA reads TGTGCCAGCAGTCCCCGGGGGACAGGGAACGGCTACACCTTC.

V and J are TRBV12-2 and TRBJ2-6; no check of the table's D call, TRBD2, against the DNA was made. TRBV12-2 is a pseudogene segment. CDR3 length: 15 amino acids. The CDR3 sequence is CASRLEALGANVLTF. Here the CDR3 DNA reads TGTGCAAGTCGCTTAGAAGCTCTTGGGGCCAACGTCCTGACTTTC.